Below are 4 T cell receptor beta chains sequenced from a single sample in a study of PD-1 blockade in mismatch repair-deficient tumors. Generated by immunoSEQ multiplex PCR, the TCRdb table keeps only in-frame clones and is missing some. The table lists 30,000 to 40,000 clones, more than 75% of them singletons. The sequenced sample was peripheral blood, obtained approximately 80 weeks after starting pembrolizumab. These receptors were collected from an adult with mismatch repair-deficient cancer.

The J gene is TRBJ1-5, the V gene TRBV6-5; TRBD1 is a possible D gene (5 bases). CDR3 length: 14 residues. Deletions cut 6 bases from V and 4 bases from J, with 13 bases between. The V gene's germline CDR1 is MNHEY and CDR2 SVGAGI. Here the CDR3 DNA reads TGTGCCAGCAGACAGGACCAGAGAAATCAGCCCCAGCATTTT. Translated, it gives CASRQDQRNQPQHF.

In its sample, this clone was seen once. CDR3: CASSQTGTGNNEQFF. The CDR3 DNA reads as TGTGCCAGCAGCCAGACCGGGACAGGGAACAATGAGCAGTTCTTC. The V gene is TRBV7-2, the J gene TRBJ2-1, with 9 positions matching TRBD1. Germline V gives CDR1 SGHTA, CDR2 FQGNSA. V lost 5 bases to trimming and J lost 5 bases; unmatched junction nucleotides: 7. CDR3 length: 15 amino acids. Looking up the rest from reference TRBV7-2 and TRBJ2-1 gives the full variable domain: GAGVSQSPSNKVTEKGKDVELRCDPISGHTALYWYRQSLGQGLEFLIYFQGNSAPDKSGLPSDRFSAERTGGSVSTLTIQRTQQEDSAVYLCASSQTGTGNNEQFFGPGTRLTVL.

V gene TRBV5-1 combines with J gene TRBJ2-3; TRBD1 agrees at 7 bases. After removal of 4 bases from V and 2 bases from J, the junction contained 7 bases not matched to a gene. Germline V lookup: CDR1 SGHRS, CDR2 YFSETQ. The CDR3 is 15 residues long. The CDR3 DNA follows: TGCGCCAGCAGCAACGGACAGGCTATCACAGATACGCAGTATTTT. This codes for CASSNGQAITDTQYF. Variable domain in full (rest from reference TRBV5-1 and TRBJ2-3): KAGVTQTPRYLIKTRGQQVTLSCSPISGHRSVSWYQQTPGQGLQFLFEYFSETQRNKGNFPGRFSGRQFSNSRSEMNVSTLELGDSALYLCASSNGQAITDTQYFGPGTRLTVL.

The chain carries TRBV6-6 and TRBJ2-7; TRBD2 matches at 8 bases. The germline V gene has CDR1 MNHNY and CDR2 SVGAGI (reference sequence). Trimming at V came to 5 bases and at J to 4 bases, leaving 7 bases not matched to a gene. The CDR3 has 14 amino acids. The chain's CDR3 is CASSLGTRRYEQYF. CDR3 nucleotide sequence: TGTGCCAGCAGTCTAGGGACTAGAAGGTACGAGCAGTACTTC.